Presented here are 28 T cell receptor beta chains from one specimen sequenced in a study of T cell clonality in common variable immunodeficiency. Study-level points and caveats: Reportedly, TCR beta sequences from common variable immunodeficiency showed fewer deletions and N-nucleotide insertions.

No cognate antigen is known for these TCRs. Repertoires were generated with immunoSEQ multiplex PCR, while TCRdb's copy carries only in-frame clones and drops some. This sample carries 40,000 to 50,000 clones, none of them present only once. Sequencing input: peripheral blood mononuclear cells. The receptors here all came from a human donor with common variable immunodeficiency.

This clone was seen more than once but under ten times. The read stops 3 residues short of the end of the CDR3; the missing end is completed from the germline J gene. This chain links TRBV11-2 with TRBJ2-2, with 8 nucleotides matching TRBD1. Trimming removed 5 bases from V and 4 bases from J; junction bases left unmatched: 3. CDR3 length: 14 amino acids. In germline, CDR1 is SGHAT, CDR2 FQNNGV. Partial CDR3 DNA: TGTGCCAGCAGCGGGGACAGGTCCACCGGGGAG. Protein sequence: CASSGDRSTGE. The whole CDR3 is CASSGDRSTGELFF.

This clone has ten or more counts. Read sequence stops 3 residues before the CDR3 end, and the germline J gene provides the missing end. The chain carries TRBV2 and TRBJ1-2; tentative D call: TRBD1 (5 bases). The V and J ends lost 3 bases and 4 bases respectively, with 18 bases between them. The CDR3 runs to 16 residues. Germline loops: CDR1 SNHLY, CDR2 FYNNEI. The CDR3 reads CASSEQGIRLGYGYTF. The CDR3 bases that were read are TGTGCCAGCAGTGAGCAGGGAATCAGGCTAGGCTATGGC.

This clone qualifies as medium-sized. The CDR3 end is not reached by the read, which stops 3 residues before it; the germline J gene fills it in. The gene calls are TRBV11-2 and TRBJ2-7; D might be TRBD1 (6 bases). The CDR3 runs 15 residues. The ends were cut back, 6 bases at V and 6 bases at J, with 21 bases in the middle. Per germline, CDR1 SGHAT and CDR2 FQNNGV. Partial CDR3 DNA: TGTGCCAGCAGTCAATTGACAGGTTTGTACTCCGAG. Protein sequence: CASSQLTGLYSE. In full, the CDR3 is CASSQLTGLYSEQYF.

This clone has ten or more counts. From the germline J gene comes the end of the CDR3, since the read stops 3 residues before it. This rearrangement joins TRBV12-3 or TRBV12-4 to TRBJ2-2; TRBD2 matches at 12 bases. The CDR3 runs 16 residues. V lost 4 bases, J lost 8 bases, and 8 bases stayed unmatched. The CDR3: CASSSLTSGGSGELFF. CDR3 bases read: TGTGCCAGCAGTTCTCTGACTAGCGGGGGTTCGGGGGAG.

This clone was seen at least ten times. The observed sequence ends 3 residues before the CDR3 terminus, with the missing tail filled in from the germline J gene. The chain uses TRBV20-1 and TRBJ1-4; TRBD1 might be the D (5 bases). Deletions cut 6 bases from V and 8 bases from J, with 13 bases between. CDR1 is DFQATT and CDR2 is SNEGSKA in the germline V gene (reference sequence). This CDR3 has 12 amino acids. CDR3 sequence: CSAMKPGEKLFF. The part of the CDR3 DNA that was read is TGCAGTGCCATGAAGCCAGGGGAAAAA.

For this clone: The read finishes 3 residues shy of the CDR3 end, and the germline J gene is used to complete it. This sequence joins TRBV7-9 and TRBJ2-2, with 7 bases fitting TRBD2. The junction had 8 bases not matched to a gene; V was cut back by 4 bases and J by 6 bases. CDR1 is SEHNR and CDR2 is FQNEAQ in the germline V gene (reference sequence). This CDR3 is 15 amino acids long. CDR3 DNA, as far as it was read: TGTGCCAGCAGCTCCGGACTAGTTGGAGCCGGGGAG. Translation: CASSSGLVGAGE. The complete CDR3 reads CASSSGLVGAGELFF.

Note on this clone: The read ends 3 residues early relative to the CDR3; the germline J gene fills the gap. The rearrangement joins TRBV2 to TRBJ1-2; D perhaps matches TRBD1 (6 bases). Germline V lookup: CDR1 SNHLY, CDR2 FYNNEI. V shed 6 bases and J shed 4 bases, with 15 bases lying between them. The CDR3 extends over 14 amino acids. CDR3: CASSVRGQIYGYTF. CDR3 DNA (partial): TGTGCCAGCAGCGTCCGGGGACAAATCTATGGC.

This clone appeared many times. The CDR3 goes on 3 residues after the read ends, and that part is filled in from the germline J gene. The chain employs TRBV30 and TRBJ1-1, with 8 bases that match TRBD1. The germline gives CDR1 GTSNPN, CDR2 SVGIG (reference sequence). CDR3 length equals 10 residues. CDR3 DNA, as far as it was read: TGTGCCTGGGACAGGGGAGAC. This encodes CAWDRGD. The CDR3 in full is CAWDRGDAFF. The whole variable domain, filled in from reference TRBV30 and TRBJ1-1, reads SQTIHQWPATLVQPVGSPLSLECTVEGTSNPNLYWYRQAAGRGLQLLFYSVGIGQISSEVPQNLSASRPQDRQFILSSKKLLLSDSGFYLCAWDRGDAFFGQGTRLTVV.

In this sample, this clone turned up a few times. The observed sequence ends 3 residues before the CDR3 terminus, with the missing tail filled in from the germline J gene. The chain has TRBV7-3 and TRBJ2-5, with 14 bases lining up with TRBD2. Looked up from germline, CDR1 is SGHTA and CDR2 is FQGTGA. The CDR3 is made up of 15 amino acids. The junction had 3 bases not matched to a gene; V was cut back by 4 bases and J by 5 bases. The CDR3 here is CASSSGLAGVETQYF. CDR3 DNA (partial): TGTGCCAGCAGCTCGGGACTAGCGGGAGTGGAGACC.

Notes on this clone: The read terminates 3 residues ahead of where the CDR3 ends, so the germline J gene completes it. The rearrangement joins TRBV10-2 to TRBJ1-3; D remains ambiguous. The CDR3 sequence is 17 residues long. The germline V and J ends were trimmed by 1 base and 0 bases, with 13 bases remaining between them. CDR1 WSHSY and CDR2 SAAADI come from the germline V gene. The sequenced CDR3 bases are TGCGCCAGCAGTGAGTATTTTCGGACTACCTCTGGAAACACC. Translated: CASSEYFRTTSGNT. The entire CDR3 sequence reads CASSEYFRTTSGNTIYF.

As for this clone: Read data end 3 residues before the CDR3 end; the end is taken from the germline J gene. V gene TRBV30 combines with J gene TRBJ1-1; possibly TRBD1 for D (6 bases). Germline V gene data show CDR1 as GTSNPN and CDR2 as SVGIG (reference sequence). This CDR3 comprises 11 residues. Trimming took off 8 bases at V and 7 bases at J, with 14 bases between the two ends. CDR3 DNA, as far as it was read: TGTGCCGGGGTACAGGGAATTGAA. Translating it yields CAGVQGIE. The entire CDR3 is CAGVQGIEAFF.

Of note for this clone: The observed sequence ends 3 residues before the CDR3 terminus, with the missing tail filled in from the germline J gene. The chain has TRBV19 and TRBJ2-5, with TRBD2 matching over 11 bases. V dropped 1 base and J dropped 4; count of bases not matched to a gene: 5. The V gene's germline CDR1 is LNHDA and CDR2 SQIVND (reference sequence). The CDR3 loop spans 16 amino acids. The CDR3 protein is CASSIVGTSGRETQYF. Incomplete CDR3 DNA: TGTGCCAGTAGTATAGTCGGGACTAGCGGAAGAGAGACC.

Concerning this clone itself: The observed sequence ends 3 residues before the CDR3 terminus, with the missing tail filled in from the germline J gene. This chain connects TRBV20-1 to TRBJ2-7; weak D call: TRBD2 (5 bases). The V gene lost 3 bases and the J gene lost 3 bases, with 9 bases spanning the gap. The CDR3 extends over 12 amino acids. The germline CDR1 and CDR2 sequences are DFQATT and SNEGSKA (reference sequence). The CDR3 protein is CSASSGNYEQYF. The covered CDR3 bases are TGCAGTGCTAGTTCGGGGAACTACGAG.

With respect to this clone: The missing CDR3 end, 3 residues past where the read stops, is filled in from the germline J gene. The chain has TRBV11-2 and TRBJ2-7; TRBD2 matches 9 bases. V gave up 1 base and J gave up 6 bases; unmatched junction bases: 7. CDR3 length: 15 amino acids. Germline CDR1 SGHAT, CDR2 FQNNGV. The covered CDR3 bases are TGTGCCAGCAGCTTAGGGACTAGCGTAGCGGGCGAG. It yields the protein CASSLGTSVAGE. Given in full, the CDR3 is CASSLGTSVAGEQYF.

This clone was detected only a few times. The missing CDR3 end, 3 residues past where the read stops, is filled in from the germline J gene. The rearrangement links TRBV19 to TRBJ2-2; perhaps TRBD1 as D (6 bases). Germline V gives CDR1 LNHDA, CDR2 SQIVND (reference sequence). Trimming took off 3 bases at V and 5 bases at J, with 10 bases between the two ends. The length of the CDR3 is 14 residues. CDR3 DNA (partial): TGTGCCAGTAGTATCAGGGGAAGAACCGGGGAG. This translates into CASSIRGRTGE. Given in full, the CDR3 is CASSIRGRTGELFF.

This clone was found many times. The read stops 3 residues short of the end of the CDR3; the missing end is completed from the germline J gene. The gene calls are TRBV5-1 and TRBJ2-3, with 10 bases lining up with TRBD1. CDR3 length: 17 amino acids. The germline V gene encodes CDR1 SGHRS and CDR2 YFSETQ. J gave up 3 bases and V 0 bases, and 7 bases lay outside the gene matches. Here the CDR3 reads CASSLGTTGGDTDTQYF. The CDR3 bases that were read are TGCGCCAGCAGCTTGGGGACGACAGGGGGCGATACAGATACG.

This clone has just a few counts. Sequencing ends 3 residues short of the CDR3 end; the germline J gene provides the rest. The J gene is TRBJ1-1, the V gene TRBV19, with D perhaps TRBD1 (5 bases). The length of the CDR3 is 16 residues. The germline V and J ends were trimmed by 2 bases and 7 bases, with 20 bases remaining between them. The germline V gene has CDR1 LNHDA and CDR2 SQIVND (reference sequence). CDR3 residues: CASSIIYPGTTYEAFF. The covered CDR3 bases are TGTGCCAGTAGTATAATCTACCCGGGGACTACATATGAA. Using reference TRBV19 and TRBJ1-1 for the parts outside the CDR3, the full variable domain is DGGITQSPKYLFRKEGQNVTLSCEQNLNHDAMYWYRQDPGQGLRLIYYSQIVNDFQKGDIAEGYSVSREKKESFPLTVTSAQKNPTAFYLCASSIIYPGTTYEAFFGQGTRLTVV.

This clone was seen at least ten times. CDR3 amino acids: CASSLAGGTVEAFF. The DNA read from the CDR3 is TGTGCCAGCAGCTTAGCGGGGGGTACGGTTGAA. This chain joins TRBV7-6 and TRBJ1-1, with D possibly TRBD1 on 5 matching bases. The DNA ends 3 residues before the CDR3 does, and the rest of the CDR3 is filled in from the germline J gene. The germline gives CDR1 SGHVS, CDR2 FNYEAQ. The V end was cut by 0 bases, the J end by 7 bases, with 12 bases between. The CDR3 totals 14 residues. Full variable domain (remainder filled in from reference TRBV7-6 and TRBJ1-1): GAGVSQSPRYKVTKRGQDVALRCDPISGHVSLYWYRQALGQGPEFLTYFNYEAQQDKSGLPNDRFSAERPEGSISTLTIQRTEQRDSAMYRCASSLAGGTVEAFFGQGTRLTVV.

In its sample, this clone was seen many times. The sequenced fragment ends 3 residues before the CDR3 boundary, so the rest is inferred from the germline J gene. The rearrangement uses TRBV7-2 and TRBJ1-1; tentative D call: TRBD1 (5 bases). This CDR3 is 14 amino acids long. From germline, CDR1 is SGHTA and CDR2 FQGNSA. With 5 bases removed from V and 7 bases from J, the gap between germline ends came to 17 bases. The CDR3 sequence is CASSRRGGGVEAFF. The part of the CDR3 DNA that was read is TGTGCCAGCAGCCGCCGGGGGGGTGGGGTTGAA.

The sample holds a few counts of this clone. The missing CDR3 end, 3 residues past where the read stops, is filled in from the germline J gene. The genes are TRBV7-2 and TRBJ2-7; weak D call: TRBD2 (6 bases). The ends were cut back, 4 bases at V and 6 bases at J, with 19 bases in the middle. The CDR3 length is 15 residues. Germline V gene sequence: CDR1 SGHTA, CDR2 FQGNSA. Incomplete CDR3 DNA: TGTGCCAGCAGCTCCCGATTGACGGGGGTCGGCGAG. As protein: CASSSRLTGVGE. The whole CDR3 is CASSSRLTGVGEQYF. Looking up the rest from reference TRBV7-2 and TRBJ2-7 gives the full variable domain: GAGVSQSPSNKVTEKGKDVELRCDPISGHTALYWYRQSLGQGLEFLIYFQGNSAPDKSGLPSDRFSAERTGGSVSTLTIQRTQQEDSAVYLCASSSRLTGVGEQYFGPGTRLTVT.

This clone was recorded many times. The sequence runs out 3 residues before the end of the CDR3; the remainder is reconstructed from the germline J gene. The gene calls are TRBV2 and TRBJ1-2; D may be TRBD1 (6 bases). The CDR3 is 14 amino acids. Per germline, CDR1 SNHLY and CDR2 FYNNEI. The V end was cut by 7 bases, the J end by 4 bases, with 16 bases between. CDR3 in amino acids: CASTEQGLGYGYTF. Incomplete CDR3 DNA: TGTGCCAGCACCGAGCAGGGGTTAGGCTATGGC.

This clone appeared many times. Read sequence stops 3 residues before the CDR3 end, and the germline J gene provides the missing end. The V call is TRBV20-1, the J call TRBJ1-6; a possible D gene is TRBD1 (5 bases). Trimming left V 6 bases short and J 7 bases short, with 19 bases between. The CDR3 is made up of 15 amino acids. The germline CDR1 and CDR2 sequences are DFQATT and SNEGSKA (reference sequence). CDR3 DNA, as far as it was read: TGCAGTGCGGGACCCGGGGGGGTGGGCAATTCACCC. It encodes CSAGPGGVGNSP. The complete CDR3 reads CSAGPGGVGNSPLHF.

This clone came up many times. The CDR3 end is not reached by the read, which stops 3 residues before it; the germline J gene fills it in. The chain links TRBV5-1 to TRBJ2-7; 12 bases are a match to TRBD1. CDR1 SGHRS and CDR2 YFSETQ come from the germline V gene. With V trimmed by 3 bases and J by 5 bases, 3 bases remained unmatched. This CDR3 is built from 14 residues. CDR3 residues: CASSSGTGGHEQYF. The CDR3 bases that were read are TGCGCCAGCAGCTCCGGGACAGGGGGCCACGAG.

A few counts support this clone. Read coverage stops 3 residues before the CDR3 terminus; the germline J gene supplies the remainder. The V gene is TRBV20-1, the J gene TRBJ2-3, with TRBD2 matching over 11 bases. This CDR3 region has 15 residues. Germline V lookup: CDR1 DFQATT, CDR2 SNEGSKA (reference sequence). V lost 5 bases and J lost 6; bases outside the gene matches: 10. The part of the CDR3 DNA that was read is TGCAGTGCTGTACCGGGACTAGCGGTGGGGGATACG. Protein product: CSAVPGLAVGDT. In full, the CDR3 is CSAVPGLAVGDTQYF.

This clone is categorized as medium-sized (0.01 to 0.1%). With the read ending 3 residues before the CDR3 end, the germline J gene is used to fill in that end. J is TRBJ1-2 and V is TRBV20-1; tentatively, D is TRBD1 (5 bases). Germline V gene sequence: CDR1 DFQATT, CDR2 SNEGSKA (reference sequence). This CDR3 contains 9 residues. The sequenced part of the CDR3 DNA is TGCAGTCCACTCAGGGAC. Translation: CSPLRD. The whole CDR3 sequence reads CSPLRDYTF.

About this clone: The read falls 3 residues short of the CDR3 end, and the missing part is taken from the germline J gene. V gene TRBV6-7 combines with J gene TRBJ2-7; D gene unclear. TRBV6-7 is flagged as an ORF with uncertain function. With 1 base removed from V and 1 base from J, the gap between germline ends came to 11 bases. CDR3 length equals 15 residues. The chain's CDR3 is CASSYFGGESYEQYF. Partial CDR3 DNA: TGTGCCAGCAGTTACTTCGGCGGCGAGTCCTACGAG.

A few counts support this clone. The sequence runs out 3 residues before the end of the CDR3; the remainder is reconstructed from the germline J gene. This chain uses TRBV19 with TRBJ1-3; D not resolved. The CDR3 runs 16 residues. Germline assignment: CDR1 LNHDA and CDR2 SQIVND (reference sequence). Trimming shortened V by 4 bases and J by 0 bases, and 13 bases separated the two germline ends. CDR3 bases read: TGTGCCAGTAGTACCCGGAACAGCCGCTCTGGAAACACC. Translated, it gives CASSTRNSRSGNT. The entire CDR3 is CASSTRNSRSGNTIYF.

In this sample, this clone turned up a few times. The DNA ends 3 residues before the CDR3 does, and the rest of the CDR3 is filled in from the germline J gene. This chain links TRBV7-6 with TRBJ1-3, with D unclear. This CDR3 is 16 amino acids long. CDR1 is SGHVS and CDR2 is FNYEAQ in the germline V gene. V was shortened by 4 bases and J by 2 bases, with 15 bases between the two germline ends. The sequenced CDR3 bases are TGTGCCAGCAGCTCGCGGTTCCGGGGTGCTGGAAACACC. It is translated as CASSSRFRGAGNT. The CDR3, in full, reads CASSSRFRGAGNTIYF.